This T cell receptor beta chain derives from a study of beta chain features in type 1 diabetes. The CDR3 covers 17 residues. Deletions cut 4 bases from V and 4 bases from J, with 20 bases between. Germline values: CDR1 SGHRS, CDR2 YFSETQ. Concerning this clone: Its specificity is not known.

Reverse transcription of all isolated RNA meant that expressed TCRB transcripts were sequenced. Sequenced by immunoSEQ multiplex PCR; TCRdb stores in-frame clones only, minus some. In the table there are 300,000 to 400,000 clones, roughly a tenth of which are singletons. Points from the study as a whole: All four CD4+ subsets from Type 1 diabetes patients carried moderately but significantly shorter TCRB CDR3s.

The source of this sequence is a man aged 30 to 39 with type 1 diabetes. Material: central memory CD4+ T cells from blood. The rearrangement links TRBV5-1 to TRBJ1-4; weak D call: TRBD1 (6 bases). CDR3 protein: CASSPLVPGVDNEKLFF. The DNA of the CDR3 is TGCGCCAGCAGCCCCCTGGTACCAGGGGTTGATAATGAAAAACTGTTTTTT.